What follows are 13 T cell receptor beta chains derived from one specimen sequenced in a study of cytomegalovirus exposure and HLA in healthy donors. Researchers ran the PCR with 60 Vbeta and 13 Jbeta primers. Using immunoSEQ multiplex PCR, the repertoire was profiled, and TCRdb retains in-frame clones only, with some absent. The sample consists of around 90,000 clones, around nine tenths of them appearing once. The specimen sequenced was PBMCs. The receptors come from a man in his thirties or forties in good health and CMV-seropositive.

The V gene is TRBV7-8, the J gene TRBJ2-1, with TRBD2 identical over 7 bases. V trimming: 5 bases; J trimming: 7 bases; junction bases outside the gene matches: 23. Germline CDR1 is SGHVS and CDR2 is FQNEAQ. The CDR3 is 19 residues long. This chain's CDR3 is CASSLRGWGAAGDRNEQFF. Here the CDR3 DNA reads TGTGCCAGCAGCCTCCGGGGCTGGGGAGCCGCGGGAGATAGGAATGAGCAGTTCTTC.

The V and J genes are TRBV4-1 and TRBJ2-5; D is possibly TRBD2 (5 bases). Germline V gene sequence: CDR1 MGHRA, CDR2 YSYEKL. Trimming cost V 1 base and J 5 bases, with 5 bases left between them. The CDR3 covers 12 residues. Here the CDR3 reads CASSQGGETQYF. CDR3 DNA: TGCGCCAGCAGCCAAGGAGGGGAGACCCAGTACTTC.

V is TRBV7-2 and J is TRBJ2-7, with 8 bases matching TRBD2. This CDR3 is 14 amino acids long. J was trimmed by 7 bases and V by 4 bases; bases with no gene match: 9. CDR1 SGHTA and CDR2 FQGNSA come from the germline V gene. CDR3 protein: CASSSPGGAEEQYF. The CDR3 DNA reads as TGTGCCAGCAGCTCCCCGGGAGGGGCTGAAGAGCAGTACTTC. Combining the CDR3 with reference TRBV7-2 and TRBJ2-7 gives the whole variable domain GAGVSQSPSNKVTEKGKDVELRCDPISGHTALYWYRQSLGQGLEFLIYFQGNSAPDKSGLPSDRFSAERTGGSVSTLTIQRTQQEDSAVYLCASSSPGGAEEQYFGPGTRLTVT.

The chain is built from TRBV7-9 and TRBJ1-2, with D hard to call. This CDR3 contains 13 residues. Trimming shortened V by 5 bases and J by 2 bases, and 9 bases separated the two germline ends. Germline CDR1 and CDR2: SEHNR and FQNEAQ (reference sequence). The CDR3 DNA is TGTGCCAGCAGCCCAACTCTAAACTATGGCTACACCTTC. Encoded protein: CASSPTLNYGYTF.

The chain joins TRBV9 to TRBJ2-1, with 7 bases identical to TRBD2. This CDR3 comprises 15 residues. Germline loops: CDR1 SGDLS, CDR2 YYNGEE. The trim removed 3 bases at V and 6 bases at J, leaving 9 bases unmatched. The CDR3 DNA reads TGTGCCAGCAGCGCCCTAGCGGCAGCGGGCAATGAGCAGTTCTTC. Translation: CASSALAAAGNEQFF. The whole variable domain, filled in from reference TRBV9 and TRBJ2-1, reads DSGVTQTPKHLITATGQRVTLRCSPRSGDLSVYWYQQSLDQGLQFLIQYYNGEERAKGNILERFSAQQFPDLHSELNLSSLELGDSALYFCASSALAAAGNEQFFGPGTRLTVL.

The chain couples TRBV29-1 to TRBJ2-5; 11 bases line up with TRBD1. Germline CDR1 reads SQVTM; CDR2 reads ANQGSEA. J lost 5 bases, V lost 5 bases, and 7 bases had no gene match. This CDR3 is built from 14 residues. As DNA, the CDR3 is TGCAGCGTTTCTGGGGACAGGGGGAGGGAGACCCAGTACTTC. Translation: CSVSGDRGRETQYF.

The chain joins TRBV7-2 to TRBJ2-5; 13 bases match TRBD2. The V segment lost 1 base and the J segment 4 bases; nucleotides outside the gene matches: 3. This CDR3 comprises 16 residues. Germline CDR1 and CDR2: SGHTA and FQGNSA. The CDR3: CASSLELAGGTETQYF. DNA for the CDR3: TGTGCCAGCAGCTTAGAACTAGCGGGAGGGACAGAGACCCAGTACTTC. The full variable domain, with the rest looked up from reference TRBV7-2 and TRBJ2-5, is GAGVSQSPSNKVTEKGKDVELRCDPISGHTALYWYRQSLGQGLEFLIYFQGNSAPDKSGLPSDRFSAERTGGSVSTLTIQRTQQEDSAVYLCASSLELAGGTETQYFGPGTRLLVL.

The V gene is TRBV6-1, the J gene TRBJ2-2; 10 positions match TRBD2. The CDR3 totals 16 residues. CDR1 and CDR2 from the germline V gene are MNHNS and SASEGT. V was clipped by 3 bases and J by 5 bases; unmatched bases: 6. CDR3 protein: CASSEPGLALTGELFF. In DNA form, the CDR3 reads TGTGCCAGCAGTGAGCCGGGACTAGCGTTAACCGGGGAGCTGTTTTTT.

The J gene is TRBJ1-6, the V gene TRBV9, with a possible D match to TRBD1 (5 bases). The CDR3 runs 16 residues. Trimming removed 4 bases at V and 6 bases at J, with 17 bases between. Per germline, CDR1 SGDLS and CDR2 YYNGEE. The CDR3 here is CASSPQGGAGNSPLHF. The CDR3 DNA is TGTGCCAGCAGCCCGCAGGGAGGGGCAGGTAATTCACCCCTCCACTTT. Drawing the rest from reference TRBV9 and TRBJ1-6, the complete variable domain is DSGVTQTPKHLITATGQRVTLRCSPRSGDLSVYWYQQSLDQGLQFLIQYYNGEERAKGNILERFSAQQFPDLHSELNLSSLELGDSALYFCASSPQGGAGNSPLHFGNGTRLTVT.

V gene TRBV5-1 combines with J gene TRBJ2-3, with 8 bases matching TRBD2. This CDR3 spans 16 amino acids. Germline CDR1 reads SGHRS; CDR2 reads YFSETQ. After removal of 0 bases from V and 3 bases from J, the junction contained 6 bases not matched to a gene. CDR3 region: CASSLGRTSKTDTQYF. The CDR3 DNA sequence: TGCGCCAGCAGCTTGGGCCGGACTAGCAAAACAGATACGCAGTATTTT.

The chain uses TRBV6-5 and TRBJ2-1; TRBD1 matches at 8 bases. Germline lookup yields CDR1 MNHEY and CDR2 SVGAGI. This CDR3 is built from 15 residues. Trimming took 5 bases from V and 3 from J; bases not matched to a gene: 6. The CDR3 spells CASSPQGAGYNEQFF. DNA for the CDR3: TGTGCCAGCAGTCCCCAGGGGGCCGGCTACAATGAGCAGTTCTTC.

The chain links TRBV6-6 to TRBJ2-5, with D possibly being TRBD1 (7 bases). The CDR3 covers 15 residues. Trimming took 0 bases from V and 2 from J, leaving 10 bases between them. Germline V gene sequence: CDR1 MNHNY, CDR2 SVGAGI (reference sequence). CDR3 nucleotides: TGTGCCAGCAGTTACTCTGCAGGGGGGCAAGAGACCCAGTACTTC. Translated: CASSYSAGGQETQYF.

V and J are TRBV27 and TRBJ2-6; TRBD1 might be the D (5 bases). The CDR3 consists of 15 residues. Trimming left V 5 bases short and J 2 bases short, with 10 bases between. Germline CDR1 reads MNHEY; CDR2 reads SMNVEV (reference sequence). In DNA form, the CDR3 reads TGTGCCAGCAGTGTAACAGGAGCTGGGGCCAACGTCCTGACTTTC. Amino acids: CASSVTGAGANVLTF.